One and the same sample provided the 22 T cell receptor beta chains below, sequenced in a study of T cell responses to AZD1222 COVID-19 vaccine. TCRdb's copy holds only in-frame clones and misses some; the assay was immunoSEQ multiplex PCR. The sample includes about 140,000 clones, approximately 86% of them seen just once. Sequencing was performed on peripheral blood, taken on day 0 of AZD1222 vaccination. Source of these receptors: an adult in good health.

V and J are TRBV5-6 and TRBJ2-1, with TRBD2 as a possible D gene (7 bases). The CDR3 is 15 residues long. The V end was cut by 5 bases, the J end by 4 bases, with 16 bases between. Germline V CDR1 and CDR2: SGHDT, YYEEEE. In nucleotides, the CDR3 is TGTGCCAGCAGATTCTCGGGGGGCTATTACAATGAGCAGTTCTTC. This codes for CASRFSGGYYNEQFF.

This chain connects TRBV7-9 to TRBJ2-3; D perhaps matches TRBD1 (5 bases). V lost 0 bases to trimming and J lost 1 base, with 8 bases between them. Per the germline V gene, CDR1 is SEHNR and CDR2 is FQNEAQ (reference sequence). The CDR3 sequence is 15 residues long. DNA for the CDR3: TGTGCCAGCAGCTTAGCGTGGGGCCGCACAGATACGCAGTATTTT. It specifies CASSLAWGRTDTQYF. Full variable domain (outside the CDR3, taken from reference TRBV7-9 and TRBJ2-3): DTGVSQNPRHKITKRGQNVTFRCDPISEHNRLYWYRQTLGQGPEFLTYFQNEAQLEKSRLLSDRFSAERPKGSFSTLEIQRTEQGDSAMYLCASSLAWGRTDTQYFGPGTRLTVL.

This clone has just a few counts. In DNA form, the CDR3 reads TGTGCCAGCAGGATGCTTAGGGGCAGCACAGATACGCAGTATTTT. It translates to CASRMLRGSTDTQYF. The chain joins TRBV2 to TRBJ2-3, with D maybe TRBD1 (5 bases). Germline lookup yields CDR1 SNHLY and CDR2 FYNNEI. The CDR3 loop spans 15 amino acids. Trimming cost V 6 bases and J 0 bases, with 13 bases left between them.

The chain links TRBV4-3 to TRBJ2-1, with D unresolved. Trimming took 4 bases from V and 5 from J, leaving 12 bases between them. The length of the CDR3 is 14 residues. Per germline, CDR1 LGHNA and CDR2 YSLEER. CDR3 nucleotide sequence: TGCGCCAGCAGCCTGGGCCCGTGGGACAATGAGCAGTTCTTC. It is translated as CASSLGPWDNEQFF.

The CDR3 DNA reads TGTGCCAGTAGTAGGGGGACAGTTGGAGATACGCAGTATTTT. Its protein product is CASSRGTVGDTQYF. This rearrangement joins TRBV19 to TRBJ2-3, with 7 bases aligning to TRBD1. Germline assignment: CDR1 LNHDA and CDR2 SQIVND (reference sequence). The CDR3 is 14 amino acids. Losses at the gene ends were 4 bases for V and 5 bases for J; bases not matched to a gene: 6.

The chain couples TRBV30 to TRBJ2-5, with TRBD2 identical over 7 bases. The length of the CDR3 is 13 residues. Germline values: CDR1 GTSNPN, CDR2 SVGIG (reference sequence). Trimming cost V 4 bases and J 3 bases; bases outside gene matches: 5. CDR3 sequence: CAWTPLAEETQYF. CDR3 sequence (DNA): TGTGCCTGGACTCCCCTAGCGGAAGAGACCCAGTACTTC.

In this sample, this clone turned up a few times. V usage is TRBV11-2 and J usage is TRBJ2-1; 8 bases agree with TRBD2. CDR1 SGHAT and CDR2 FQNNGV come from the germline V gene. V dropped 0 bases and J dropped 12; count of bases not matched to a gene: 4. CDR3 length: 13 amino acids. The CDR3 is CASSLDSGTRQFF. CDR3 nucleotide sequence: TGTGCCAGCAGCTTAGATTCCGGGACTAGGCAGTTCTTC. The complete variable domain, with remaining parts taken from reference TRBV11-2 and TRBJ2-1, reads EAGVAQSPRYKIIEKRQSVAFWCNPISGHATLYWYQQILGQGPKLLIQFQNNGVVDDSQLPKDRFSAERLKGVDSTLKIQPAKLEDSAVYLCASSLDSGTRQFFGPGTRLTVL.

CDR3 bases: TGTGCCAGCAGTGATTCGAGGGAACAGCCCCAGCATTTT. Translation: CASSDSREQPQHF. The V call is TRBV6-1, the J call TRBJ1-5, with D unresolved. CDR1 MNHNS and CDR2 SASEGT come from the germline V gene. Trimming removed 3 bases at V and 7 bases at J, with 10 bases between. There are 13 residues in the CDR3.

The chain is built from TRBV30 and TRBJ1-1; unclear D gene. The V gene's germline CDR1 is GTSNPN and CDR2 SVGIG (reference sequence). The CDR3 consists of 12 residues. V lost 5 bases, J lost 5 bases, and 12 bases lay in between. The CDR3 region is CAWLGQRTEAFF. The CDR3, as DNA: TGTGCCTGGTTAGGGCAGAGGACTGAAGCTTTCTTT. The variable domain in full, with the rest retrieved from reference TRBV30 and TRBJ1-1, is SQTIHQWPATLVQPVGSPLSLECTVEGTSNPNLYWYRQAAGRGLQLLFYSVGIGQISSEVPQNLSASRPQDRQFILSSKKLLLSDSGFYLCAWLGQRTEAFFGQGTRLTVV.

The rearrangement uses TRBV24-1 and TRBJ2-1, with D possibly TRBD1 on 5 matching bases. V shed 2 bases and J shed 0 bases, with 7 bases lying between them. Germline V lookup: CDR1 KGHDR, CDR2 SFDVKD. CDR3 length equals 15 residues. The CDR3 sequence is CATSDYRTSYNEQFF. For the CDR3, the DNA is TGTGCCACCAGTGATTACAGGACCTCCTACAATGAGCAGTTCTTC.

This chain links TRBV28 with TRBJ2-1; D ambiguous. The CDR3 covers 11 residues. V was clipped by 3 bases and J by 8 bases, with 5 bases between them. Germline V gene lookup returns CDR1 MDHEN and CDR2 SYDVKM. The CDR3 coding sequence is TGTGCCAGCAGTTTGGGCTATGAGCAGTTCTTC. This codes for CASSLGYEQFF.

This chain joins TRBV11-2 and TRBJ2-1; tentative D call: TRBD2 (6 bases). Between the trimmed V and J ends, which lost 2 bases and 4 bases, there was a span of 15 bases. Germline CDR1 reads SGHAT; CDR2 reads FQNNGV. The CDR3 sequence is 16 residues long. In DNA, the CDR3 is TGTGCCAGCAGCTTATCCCCCGGGAGACGGTACAATGAGCAGTTCTTC. This translates into CASSLSPGRRYNEQFF.

This sequence joins TRBV28 and TRBJ1-5; D gene uncertain. There are 16 residues in the CDR3. The germline V and J ends were trimmed by 2 bases and 4 bases, with 15 bases remaining between them. From germline, CDR1 is MDHEN and CDR2 SYDVKM. The CDR3 spells CASSLNTGNFNQPQHF. CDR3 nucleotides: TGTGCCAGCAGTTTAAATACGGGTAACTTTAATCAGCCCCAGCATTTT.

This sequence joins TRBV7-2 and TRBJ2-1, with TRBD2 as a possible D gene (7 bases). Trimming left V 1 base short and J 12 bases short, with 13 bases between. The CDR3 sequence is 13 residues long. Germline V gene data show CDR1 as SGHTA and CDR2 as FQGNSA. DNA of the CDR3: TGTGCCAGCAGCTTAGGGGAGGGGGTTGGGCAGTTCTTC. It yields the protein CASSLGEGVGQFF. The complete variable domain, with remaining parts taken from reference TRBV7-2 and TRBJ2-1, reads GAGVSQSPSNKVTEKGKDVELRCDPISGHTALYWYRQSLGQGLEFLIYFQGNSAPDKSGLPSDRFSAERTGGSVSTLTIQRTQQEDSAVYLCASSLGEGVGQFFGPGTRLTVL.

The rearrangement links TRBV9 to TRBJ1-2; tentative D call: TRBD1 (5 bases). Germline assignment: CDR1 SGDLS and CDR2 YYNGEE. V was clipped by 0 bases and J by 5 bases, with 11 bases between them. The CDR3 extends over 14 amino acids. The CDR3 DNA reads as TGTGCCAGCAGCGTAGGACAGTCTTCTTATGGCTACACCTTC. Translated: CASSVGQSSYGYTF. Using reference TRBV9 and TRBJ1-2 for the parts outside the CDR3, the full variable domain is DSGVTQTPKHLITATGQRVTLRCSPRSGDLSVYWYQQSLDQGLQFLIQYYNGEERAKGNILERFSAQQFPDLHSELNLSSLELGDSALYFCASSVGQSSYGYTFGSGTRLTVV.

CDR3 region: CSVGSTGNSYEQYF. The DNA for the CDR3 is TGCAGCGTTGGGTCGACAGGGAACTCCTACGAGCAGTACTTC. The rearrangement uses TRBV29-1 and TRBJ2-7, with TRBD1 matching over 7 bases. Trimming removed 4 bases from V and 0 bases from J; junction bases left unmatched: 6. Per the germline V gene, CDR1 is SQVTM and CDR2 is ANQGSEA. The CDR3 spans 14 residues.

The chain has TRBV19 and TRBJ1-2, with D hard to call. This CDR3 has 12 residues. Germline CDR1 reads LNHDA; CDR2 reads SQIVND (reference sequence). Trimming shortened V by 7 bases and J by 6 bases, and 12 bases separated the two germline ends. The CDR3 protein is CASMEYDNGYTF. CDR3 DNA: TGTGCCAGTATGGAATACGACAATGGCTACACCTTC.

This chain's CDR3 is CASSSAWRGSGEQYF. CDR3 DNA: TGTGCCAGCAGTTCCGCTTGGCGCGGGAGTGGGGAGCAGTACTTC. The V and J genes are TRBV6-5 and TRBJ2-7; the match to TRBD2 covers 7 bases. V shed 4 bases, J shed 7 bases, and the junction held 13 bases outside the gene matches. Looked up from germline, CDR1 is MNHEY and CDR2 is SVGAGI. The CDR3 has 15 residues.

The chain employs TRBV16 and TRBJ1-5; D possibly corresponds to TRBD1 (6 bases). The CDR3 is 16 residues long. The germline CDR1 and CDR2 sequences are KGHSY and FQNENV. V dropped 2 bases and J dropped 0 bases, with 11 bases sitting between them. Here the CDR3 reads CASSQNRDYSNQPQHF. CDR3 DNA: TGTGCCAGCAGCCAAAACAGGGACTATAGCAATCAGCCCCAGCATTTT.

In this sample, this clone turned up a few times. This chain connects TRBV10-3 to TRBJ2-6; possible D gene TRBD2, 5 bases. This CDR3 comprises 16 residues. Trimming pared 11 bases from V and 1 base from J, leaving 18 bases between. Germline loops: CDR1 ENHRY, CDR2 SYGVKD. Here the CDR3 reads CAARGGSLSGANVLTF. DNA for the CDR3: TGTGCCGCCCGCGGTGGGAGTTTGTCTGGGGCCAACGTCCTGACTTTC.

CDR3 sequence reads: CASSRTSGSDNEQFF. The DNA for the CDR3 is TGCGCCAGCAGCCGGACTAGCGGGAGTGACAATGAGCAGTTCTTC. The chain has TRBV5-1 and TRBJ2-1, with 13 bases identical to TRBD2. Germline V lookup: CDR1 SGHRS, CDR2 YFSETQ. This CDR3 is built from 15 residues. Trimming at V came to 4 bases and at J to 5 bases, leaving 3 bases not matched to a gene.

V is TRBV7-2 and J is TRBJ1-3, with no clear D. V was trimmed by 3 bases and J by 7 bases, leaving 7 bases between them. Germline assignment: CDR1 SGHTA and CDR2 FQGNSA. The CDR3 length is 12 residues. CDR3 nucleotide sequence: TGTGCCAGCAGCTTCGGACGTAACACCATATATTTT. Its protein is CASSFGRNTIYF. Full variable domain (rest looked up from reference TRBV7-2 and TRBJ1-3): GAGVSQSPSNKVTEKGKDVELRCDPISGHTALYWYRQSLGQGLEFLIYFQGNSAPDKSGLPSDRFSAERTGGSVSTLTIQRTQQEDSAVYLCASSFGRNTIYFGEGSWLTVV.